The T cell receptor (beta chain) under discussion was sequenced for a study of early T cells in non-severe SARS-CoV-2 infection. Background on the study: Chains were unpaired, as sequencing was done on bulk RNA from unsorted whole blood. Study results and caveats: Sequences matched to VDJdb favored anti-spike CD8 responses, while private and CD4 specificities were missed.

On this clonotype itself: Its antigen is still unknown.

V was trimmed by 0 bases and J by 5 bases, leaving 11 bases between them. The CDR3 length is 15 residues. The V gene's germline CDR1 is DFQATT and CDR2 SNEGSKA (reference sequence). Unique molecular identifiers were added to individual cDNA molecules. TCRdb recomputed calls from the 5' RACE reads with MiXCR, one row per CDR3 protein. Here the sample spans around 81,000 distinct CDR3 sequences, 14% being singletons. Sequenced material: whole blood. This clonotype was sampled from an adult who was a healthcare worker with PCR-confirmed SARS-CoV-2 infection or an uninfected control (not recorded which). The V and J genes are TRBV20-1 and TRBJ1-6; tentative D call: TRBD1 (5 bases). This CDR3 is CSARDTRGDNSPLHF. CDR3 DNA sequence: TGCAGTGCTAGAGACACACGAGGGGATAATTCACCCCTCCACTTT.